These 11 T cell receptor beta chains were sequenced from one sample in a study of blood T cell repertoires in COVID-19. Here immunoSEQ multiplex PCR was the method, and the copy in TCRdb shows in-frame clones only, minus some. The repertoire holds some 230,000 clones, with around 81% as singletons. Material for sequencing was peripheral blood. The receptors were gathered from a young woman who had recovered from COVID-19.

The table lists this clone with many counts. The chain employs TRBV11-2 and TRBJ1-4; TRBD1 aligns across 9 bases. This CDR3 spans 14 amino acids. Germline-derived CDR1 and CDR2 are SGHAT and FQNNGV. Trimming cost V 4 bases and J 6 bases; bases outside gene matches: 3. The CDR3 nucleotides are TGTGCCAGCAGCTGGGGACAGGGTGATGAAAAACTGTTTTTT. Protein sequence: CASSWGQGDEKLFF.

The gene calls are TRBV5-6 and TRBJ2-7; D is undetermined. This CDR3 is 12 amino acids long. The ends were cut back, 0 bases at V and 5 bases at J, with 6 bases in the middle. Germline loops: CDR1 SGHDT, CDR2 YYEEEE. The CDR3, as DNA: TGTGCCAGCAGCTTGGAGCGTCACGAGCAGTACTTC. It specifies CASSLERHEQYF.

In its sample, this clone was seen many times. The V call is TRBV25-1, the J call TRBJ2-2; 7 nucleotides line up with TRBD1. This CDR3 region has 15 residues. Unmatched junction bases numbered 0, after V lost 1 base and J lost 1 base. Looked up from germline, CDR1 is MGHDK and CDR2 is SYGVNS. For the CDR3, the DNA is TGTGCCAGCAGTGAATGGACAGGGAACACCGGGGAGCTGTTTTTT. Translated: CASSEWTGNTGELFF.

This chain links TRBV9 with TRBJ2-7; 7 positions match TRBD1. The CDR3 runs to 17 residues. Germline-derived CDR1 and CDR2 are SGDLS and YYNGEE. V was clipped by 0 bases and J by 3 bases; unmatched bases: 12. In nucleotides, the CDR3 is TGTGCCAGCAGCGTAGGTCGACAGGGTAAGTTAGTCTACGAGCAGTACTTC. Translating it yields CASSVGRQGKLVYEQYF.

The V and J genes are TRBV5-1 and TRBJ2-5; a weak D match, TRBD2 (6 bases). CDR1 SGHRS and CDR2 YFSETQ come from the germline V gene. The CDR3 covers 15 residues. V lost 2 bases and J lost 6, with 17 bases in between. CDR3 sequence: CASSFGGGEEKTQYF. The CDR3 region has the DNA TGCGCCAGCAGCTTCGGGGGAGGAGAGGAAAAGACCCAGTACTTC.

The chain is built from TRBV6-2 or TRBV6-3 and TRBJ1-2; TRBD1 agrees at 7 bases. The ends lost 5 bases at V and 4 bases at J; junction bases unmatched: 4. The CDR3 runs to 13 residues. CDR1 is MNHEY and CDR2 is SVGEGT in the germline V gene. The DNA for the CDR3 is TGTGCCAGCAGTGACAGGGATTTCTATGGCTACACCTTC. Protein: CASSDRDFYGYTF.

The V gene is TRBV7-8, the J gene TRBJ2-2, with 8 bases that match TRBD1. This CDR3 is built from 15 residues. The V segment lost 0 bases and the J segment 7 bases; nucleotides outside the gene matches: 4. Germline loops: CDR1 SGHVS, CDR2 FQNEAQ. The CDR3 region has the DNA TGTGCCAGCAGCTTAGCGCAGGGGGCCCACGGGGAGCTGTTTTTT. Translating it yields CASSLAQGAHGELFF.

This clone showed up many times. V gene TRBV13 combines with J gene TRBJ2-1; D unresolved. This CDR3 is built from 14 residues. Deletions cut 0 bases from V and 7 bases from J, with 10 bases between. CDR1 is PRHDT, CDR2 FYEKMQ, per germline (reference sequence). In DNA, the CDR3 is TGTGCCAGCAGCTTAGGCCAAGACTTAAATGAGCAGTTCTTC. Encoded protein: CASSLGQDLNEQFF.

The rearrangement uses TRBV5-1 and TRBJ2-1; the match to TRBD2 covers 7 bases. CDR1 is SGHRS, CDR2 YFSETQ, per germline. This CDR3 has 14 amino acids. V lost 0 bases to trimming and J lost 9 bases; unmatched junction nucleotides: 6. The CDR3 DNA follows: TGCGCCAGCAGCTTGGCCGCGGGAGACAGTGAGCAGTTCTTC. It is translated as CASSLAAGDSEQFF.

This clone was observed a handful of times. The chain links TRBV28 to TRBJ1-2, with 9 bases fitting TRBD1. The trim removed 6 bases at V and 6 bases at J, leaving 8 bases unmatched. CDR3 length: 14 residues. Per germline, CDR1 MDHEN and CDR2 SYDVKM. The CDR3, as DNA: TGTGCCAGCAGGGCGGGACAGGGTTCGGATGGCTACACCTTC. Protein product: CASRAGQGSDGYTF.

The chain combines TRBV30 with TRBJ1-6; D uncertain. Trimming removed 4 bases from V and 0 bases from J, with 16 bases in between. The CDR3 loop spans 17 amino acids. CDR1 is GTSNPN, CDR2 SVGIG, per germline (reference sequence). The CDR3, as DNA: TGTGCCTGGATTGACTTGACTTGGAGCTCCTATAATTCACCCCTCCACTTT. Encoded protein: CAWIDLTWSSYNSPLHF.